One and the same sample provided the 18 T cell receptor beta chains below, sequenced in a study of blood T cell repertoires in COVID-19. The data were produced by immunoSEQ multiplex PCR, yet TCRdb's version contains in-frame clones alone and is incomplete. In the table there are tens of thousands of clones, around 83% of which are singletons. The sample taken for sequencing was peripheral blood. These receptors all stem from a man between 65 and 79 years old with active COVID-19.

The V and J genes are TRBV19 and TRBJ2-7; tentative D call: TRBD1 (6 bases). The CDR3 is made up of 13 amino acids. V was pared by 5 bases and J by 6 bases, with 14 bases between. The germline V gene has CDR1 LNHDA and CDR2 SQIVND (reference sequence). The CDR3: CASSGWDKPEQYF. CDR3 bases: TGTGCCAGTAGTGGTTGGGACAAGCCCGAGCAGTACTTC.

The J gene is TRBJ2-7, the V gene TRBV14, with D possibly matching TRBD2 (6 bases). Germline V gene sequence: CDR1 SGHDN, CDR2 FVKESK. The CDR3 sequence is 15 residues long. With 5 bases removed from V and 7 bases from J, the gap between germline ends came to 21 bases. The CDR3 reads CASSDGTGPLREQYF. The DNA of the CDR3 is TGTGCCAGCAGCGATGGGACTGGACCCCTGAGGGAGCAGTACTTC.

The chain carries TRBV27 and TRBJ1-3; unclear D gene. The CDR3 runs to 12 residues. Between the trimmed V and J ends, which lost 7 bases and 0 bases, there was a span of 4 bases. CDR1 is MNHEY, CDR2 SMNVEV, per germline (reference sequence). As DNA, the CDR3 is TGTGCCAGCAAAGCCTCTGGAAACACCATATATTTT. Translated, it gives CASKASGNTIYF.

The table lists this clone with a count of one. The chain joins TRBV7-8 to TRBJ2-7, with 7 nucleotides matching TRBD1. V trimming: 5 bases; J trimming: 3 bases; junction bases outside the gene matches: 7. Germline CDR1 is SGHVS and CDR2 is FQNEAQ. The CDR3 totals 14 residues. CDR3 in amino acids: CASSPGQVNYEQYF. The CDR3 nucleotides read TGTGCCAGCAGCCCCGGACAGGTTAACTACGAGCAGTACTTC.

J is TRBJ1-1 and V is TRBV5-8; TRBD1 agrees at 7 bases. V dropped 4 bases and J dropped 3; count of bases not matched to a gene: 6. Germline CDR1 reads SGHTS; CDR2 reads YDEGEE. The CDR3 has 14 amino acids. The chain's CDR3 is CASSLFTGDTEAFF. DNA for the CDR3: TGTGCCAGCAGCCTCTTCACAGGGGACACTGAAGCTTTCTTT. The variable domain in full, completed from reference TRBV5-8 and TRBJ1-1, reads EAGVTQSPTHLIKTRGQQATLRCSPISGHTSVYWYQQALGLGLQFLLWYDEGEERNRGNFPPRFSGRQFPNYSSELNVNALELEDSALYLCASSLFTGDTEAFFGQGTRLTVV.

This sequence joins TRBV18 and TRBJ2-3, with 10 bases aligning to TRBD2. The V segment lost 3 bases and the J segment 6 bases; nucleotides outside the gene matches: 6. Germline CDR1 is KGHSH and CDR2 is LQKENI. This CDR3 region has 15 residues. CDR3 sequence reads: CASSPTSGEADTQYF. The CDR3 coding sequence is TGTGCCAGCTCACCTACTAGCGGGGAAGCGGATACGCAGTATTTT.

The V call is TRBV7-9, the J call TRBJ2-2; no firm D call. This CDR3 has 14 amino acids. The germline V gene has CDR1 SEHNR and CDR2 FQNEAQ (reference sequence). The germline V and J ends were trimmed by 1 base and 7 bases, with 10 bases remaining between them. CDR3 coding DNA: TGTGCCAGCAGCTTAGATGGAGATAGCGGGGAGCTGTTTTTT. It encodes CASSLDGDSGELFF.

This clone showed up just a few times. V and J are TRBV30 and TRBJ1-1; unclear D gene. Trimming pared 1 base from V and 1 base from J, leaving 10 bases between. CDR1 is GTSNPN and CDR2 is SVGIG in the germline V gene (reference sequence). The CDR3 is 14 amino acids. The CDR3 DNA reads TGTGCCTGGAGTGATCAACAACCGAACACTGAAGCTTTCTTT. It codes for CAWSDQQPNTEAFF.

The genes are TRBV3-1 (or the pseudogene TRBV3-2) and TRBJ1-1, with a weak D call TRBD1 (6 bases). This CDR3 is built from 13 residues. Per the germline V gene, CDR1 is LGHDT and CDR2 is YNNKEL (reference sequence). Trimming removed 4 bases from V and 1 base from J, with 7 bases in between. The CDR3 nucleotides read TGTGCCAGCAGCCCACAGGGGAACACTGAAGCTTTCTTT. Translating it yields CASSPQGNTEAFF.

The chain joins TRBV19 to TRBJ2-1; 11 bases line up with TRBD2. Per the germline V gene, CDR1 is LNHDA and CDR2 is SQIVND (reference sequence). This CDR3 contains 15 residues. V dropped 5 bases and J dropped 5; count of bases not matched to a gene: 5. Here the CDR3 reads CASSVLAGGHNEQFF. In nucleotides, the CDR3 is TGTGCCAGTAGTGTGCTAGCGGGAGGCCACAATGAGCAGTTCTTC.

The sample holds many counts of this clone. This chain connects TRBV25-1 to TRBJ1-6; D unresolved. The CDR3 is made up of 14 amino acids. CDR1 and CDR2 from the germline V gene are MGHDK and SYGVNS. Trimming took off 3 bases at V and 4 bases at J, with 7 bases between the two ends. For the CDR3, the DNA is TGTGCCAGCAGTGAGTACCAGTATAATTCACCCCTCCACTTT. Amino acids: CASSEYQYNSPLHF.

This clone was observed a handful of times. The rearrangement links TRBV10-2 to TRBJ2-7, with a weak D call TRBD2 (6 bases). Trimming stripped 6 bases from V and 4 bases from J, with 10 bases between. This CDR3 spans 12 amino acids. Germline CDR1 reads WSHSY; CDR2 reads SAAADI. Here the CDR3 DNA reads TGCGCCAGCAGCCTGGGACTGTACGAGCAGTACTTC. Residues: CASSLGLYEQYF.

This chain joins TRBV10-3 and TRBJ2-3; D not certain. The CDR3 is 13 amino acids. V gave up 4 bases and J gave up 4 bases, with 9 bases separating them. The germline V gene has CDR1 ENHRY and CDR2 SYGVKD. The CDR3: CAISAELPDTQYF. CDR3 bases: TGTGCCATCAGTGCTGAGCTACCAGATACGCAGTATTTT.

This clone was counted once. The rearrangement joins TRBV6-5 to TRBJ2-5; 9 bases align to TRBD1. Looked up from germline, CDR1 is MNHEY and CDR2 is SVGAGI. Trimming cost V 6 bases and J 5 bases; bases outside gene matches: 4. The CDR3 runs 13 residues. The CDR3 DNA sequence: TGTGCCAGCAGCCGACAGGGGGGGGAGACCCAGTACTTC. Its protein product is CASSRQGGETQYF.

This clone was seen only a few times. This chain links TRBV7-2 with TRBJ2-1; no clear D. Germline V gene sequence: CDR1 SGHTA, CDR2 FQGNSA. V lost 4 bases and J 0 bases, leaving 10 bases between the germline ends. The CDR3 runs to 15 residues. The CDR3 loop is CASSSAASSYNEQFF. The CDR3 coding sequence is TGTGCCAGCAGCTCTGCGGCTAGCTCCTACAATGAGCAGTTCTTC. Using reference TRBV7-2 and TRBJ2-1 for the parts outside the CDR3, the full variable domain is GAGVSQSPSNKVTEKGKDVELRCDPISGHTALYWYRQSLGQGLEFLIYFQGNSAPDKSGLPSDRFSAERTGGSVSTLTIQRTQQEDSAVYLCASSSAASSYNEQFFGPGTRLTVL.

This clone came up a few times. Other DNA sequences in the same sample also yield this CDR3. The chain joins TRBV6-5 to TRBJ1-2; possibly TRBD1 for D (5 bases). Germline V CDR1 and CDR2: MNHEY, SVGAGI. This CDR3 region has 13 residues. V was pared by 6 bases and J by 4 bases, with 12 bases between. CDR3 amino acids: CASSPGTGYGYTF. The CDR3 DNA reads as TGTGCCAGCAGCCCCGGGACTGGCTATGGCTACACCTTC.

This clone appeared once. The chain uses TRBV27 and TRBJ1-1; D remains ambiguous. CDR3 size: 13 residues. CDR1 MNHEY and CDR2 SMNVEV come from the germline V gene (reference sequence). The V gene lost 5 bases and the J gene lost 1 base, with 8 bases spanning the gap. This CDR3 is CASSPGPNTEAFF. For the CDR3, the DNA is TGTGCCAGCAGTCCTGGGCCGAACACTGAAGCTTTCTTT.

The chain carries TRBV9 and TRBJ2-1; weak D call: TRBD2 (5 bases). The CDR3 sequence is 14 residues long. The V end was cut by 4 bases, the J end by 6 bases, with 14 bases between. Germline-derived CDR1 and CDR2 are SGDLS and YYNGEE. The CDR3 reads CASSRELALNEQFF. CDR3 sequence (DNA): TGTGCCAGCAGCAGGGAGCTAGCTCTCAATGAGCAGTTCTTC.